This entry describes one T cell receptor beta chain. Its antigen is not identified. The data derive from a study of human T cells and chemical hapten exposure. The study's findings and limits: High-frequency TCRs, those above 1 in 1000, stayed the same after DPC sensitization.

Individual cDNA molecules had unique molecular identifiers attached to them by the library. Per the original methods: Sample TCR totals centred on a median of about 100,000, ranging about 20,000 to 750,000. One entry per CDR3 protein, called by TCRdb with MiXCR from the RACE reads. TCRdb's processing, not the authors', yielded these V and J calls. Of more than 300,000 distinct CDR3 sequences listed, around 5.5% were seen once; the top ten hold around 8.8%. Time point here: pre-sensitization, week 0. The treatment is: therapeutic diphenylcyclopropenone sensitization with weekly scalp DPC. Every donor had alopecia and was 18 to 70 years old; all were suitable for DPC. Germline V gene sequence: CDR1 KGHSH, CDR2 LQKENI. Trimming pared 0 bases from V and 2 bases from J, leaving 7 bases between. This CDR3 is 14 amino acids long.

The receptor's source is a woman in her late teens or twenties with alopecia areata. Some clones in this sample may be carry-over from other donors' samples. The chain couples TRBV18 to TRBJ1-1; D not certain. Sequenced material: whole blood, taken in connection with sensitization to the hapten diphenylcyclopropenone (DPC). The CDR3 sequence: CASSPPGPNTEAFF. CDR3 nucleotides: TGTGCCAGCTCACCACCAGGGCCTAACACTGAAGCTTTCTTT. Combining the CDR3 with reference TRBV18 and TRBJ1-1 gives the whole variable domain NAGVMQNPRHLVRRRGQEARLRCSPMKGHSHVYWYRQLPEEGLKFMVYLQKENIIDESGMPKERFSAEFPKEGPSILRIQQVVRGDSAAYFCASSPPGPNTEAFFGQGTRLTVV.